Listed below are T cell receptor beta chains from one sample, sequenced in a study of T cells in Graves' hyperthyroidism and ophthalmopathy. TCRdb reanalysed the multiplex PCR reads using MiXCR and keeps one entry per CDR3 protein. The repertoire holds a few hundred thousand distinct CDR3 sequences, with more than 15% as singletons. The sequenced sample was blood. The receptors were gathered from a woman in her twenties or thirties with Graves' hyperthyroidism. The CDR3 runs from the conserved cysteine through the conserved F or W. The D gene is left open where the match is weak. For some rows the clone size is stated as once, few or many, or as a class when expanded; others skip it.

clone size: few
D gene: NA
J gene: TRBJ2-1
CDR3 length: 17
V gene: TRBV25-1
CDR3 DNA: TGTGCCAGCCGCTCATCCCTGACGGAACAGGGGACTATTGAGCAGTTCTTC
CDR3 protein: CASRSSLTEQGTIEQFF

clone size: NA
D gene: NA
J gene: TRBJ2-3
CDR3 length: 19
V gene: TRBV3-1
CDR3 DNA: TGTGCCAGCAGCCAAGACGGTACCCACGGAGCGGTTAGCACAGATACGCAGTATTTT
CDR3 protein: CASSQDGTHGAVSTDTQYF

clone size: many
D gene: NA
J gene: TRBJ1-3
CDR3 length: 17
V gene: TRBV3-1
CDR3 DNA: TGTGCCAGCAGCCAAGGAAACCCCCCCCTGGTCGGAAACACCATATATTTT
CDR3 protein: CASSQGNPPLVGNTIYF

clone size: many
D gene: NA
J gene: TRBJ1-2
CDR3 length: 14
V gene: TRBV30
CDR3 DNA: TGTGCCTGGAGTGCGAAGGGGGTTATCTATGGCTACACCTTC
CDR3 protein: CAWSAKGVIYGYTF

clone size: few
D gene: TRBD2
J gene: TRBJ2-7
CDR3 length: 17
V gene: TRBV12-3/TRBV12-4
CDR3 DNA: TGTGCCAGCAGCGGACTAGCGGGAGGGCCGGTCCCCTACGAGCAGTACTTC
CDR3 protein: CASSGLAGGPVPYEQYF

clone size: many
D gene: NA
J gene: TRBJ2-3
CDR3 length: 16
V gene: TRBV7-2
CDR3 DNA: TGTGCCAGCAGCCCCCGACCAGAAACTAGCACAGATACGCAGTATTTT
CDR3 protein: CASSPRPETSTDTQYF

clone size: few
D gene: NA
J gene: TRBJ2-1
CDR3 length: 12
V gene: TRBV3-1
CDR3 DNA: TGTGCCAGCAGCCAATACTACAACGAGCAGTTCTTC
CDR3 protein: CASSQYYNEQFF

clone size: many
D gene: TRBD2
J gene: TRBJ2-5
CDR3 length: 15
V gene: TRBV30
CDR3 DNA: TGTGCCTGGAGCCGAGCCTCTTCCGGGGGGGAGACCCAGTACTTC
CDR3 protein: CAWSRASSGGETQYF

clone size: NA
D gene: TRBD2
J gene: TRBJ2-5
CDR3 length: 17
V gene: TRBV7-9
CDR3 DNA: TGTGCCAGCAGCTTAGTCGAAACTAGCGGAACCCAAGAGACCCAGTACTTC
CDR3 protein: CASSLVETSGTQETQYF

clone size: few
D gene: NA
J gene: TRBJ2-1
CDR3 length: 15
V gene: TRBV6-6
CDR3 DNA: TGTGCCAGCAGTTACGGTGCTAGTTATTACAATGAGCAGTTCTTC
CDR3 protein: CASSYGASYYNEQFF

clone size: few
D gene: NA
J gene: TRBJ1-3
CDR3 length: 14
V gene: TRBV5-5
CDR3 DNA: TGTGCCAGCAGCTCTACGTACTCTGGAAACACCATATATTTT
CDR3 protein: CASSSTYSGNTIYF

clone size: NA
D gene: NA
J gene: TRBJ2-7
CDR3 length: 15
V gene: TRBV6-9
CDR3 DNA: TGTGCCAGCAGTTACGGAGGTCGAAAAGCCTACGAGCAGTACTTC
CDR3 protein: CASSYGGRKAYEQYF

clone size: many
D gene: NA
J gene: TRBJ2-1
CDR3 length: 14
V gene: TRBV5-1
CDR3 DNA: TGCGCCAGCAGCTTGGAACCAGGGCGTCCTGAGCAGTTCTTC
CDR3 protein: CASSLEPGRPEQFF

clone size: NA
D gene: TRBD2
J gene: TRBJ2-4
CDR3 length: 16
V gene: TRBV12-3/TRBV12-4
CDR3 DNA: TGTGCCAGCAAACGGTCCGGGGGGATAGCCAAAAACATTCAGTACTTC
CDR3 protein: CASKRSGGIAKNIQYF

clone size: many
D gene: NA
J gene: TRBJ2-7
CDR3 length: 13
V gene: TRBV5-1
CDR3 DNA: TGCGCCAGCACCGGGACGACTTCCTACGAGCAGTACTTC
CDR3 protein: CASTGTTSYEQYF

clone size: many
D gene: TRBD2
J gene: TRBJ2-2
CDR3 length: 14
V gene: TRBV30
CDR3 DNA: TGTGCCCGGGAGGGTAGTAAAAACACCGGGGAGCTGTTTTTT
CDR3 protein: CAREGSKNTGELFF

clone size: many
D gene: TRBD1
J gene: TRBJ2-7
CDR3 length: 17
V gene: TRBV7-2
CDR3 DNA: TGTGCCAGCAGCTTAGGGGAGCCGGGACAGGGACGCAACGAGCAGTACTTC
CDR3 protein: CASSLGEPGQGRNEQYF

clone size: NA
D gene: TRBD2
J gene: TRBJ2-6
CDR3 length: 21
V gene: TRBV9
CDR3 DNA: TGTGCCAGCAGCGCCCGAGCACTAGCGGGAGGGATAAGCTCTGGGGCCAACGTCCTGACTTTC
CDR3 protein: CASSARALAGGISSGANVLTF

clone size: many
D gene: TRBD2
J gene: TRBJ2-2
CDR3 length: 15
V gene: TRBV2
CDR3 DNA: TGTGCCAGCAGTATACTAGCGACGAACACCGGGGAGCTGTTTTTT
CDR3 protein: CASSILATNTGELFF

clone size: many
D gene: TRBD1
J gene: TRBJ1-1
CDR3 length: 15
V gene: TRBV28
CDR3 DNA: TGTGCCAGCAGTAGTCCCGGGACAGGATACACTGAAGCTTTCTTT
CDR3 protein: CASSSPGTGYTEAFF

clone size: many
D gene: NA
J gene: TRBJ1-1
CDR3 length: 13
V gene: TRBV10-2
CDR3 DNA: TGCGCCAGCAGTGATTGGAGGAACACTGAAGCTTTCTTT
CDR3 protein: CASSDWRNTEAFF

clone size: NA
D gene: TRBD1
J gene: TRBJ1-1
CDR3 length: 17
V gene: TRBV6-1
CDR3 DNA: TGTGCCAGCAGACACGGCACCGGGACAGGGGACGTCACTGAAGCTTTCTTT
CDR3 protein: CASRHGTGTGDVTEAFF

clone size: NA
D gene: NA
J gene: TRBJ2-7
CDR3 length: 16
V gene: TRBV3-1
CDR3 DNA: TGTGCCAGCAGCCAAGATTCAGGGGTCCCGAACTACGAGCAGTACTTC
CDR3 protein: CASSQDSGVPNYEQYF

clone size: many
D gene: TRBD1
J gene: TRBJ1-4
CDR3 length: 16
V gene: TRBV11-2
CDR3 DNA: TGTGCCAGCAGCGTGACAGGGGGCTCTGATAATGAAAAACTGTTTTTT
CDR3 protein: CASSVTGGSDNEKLFF

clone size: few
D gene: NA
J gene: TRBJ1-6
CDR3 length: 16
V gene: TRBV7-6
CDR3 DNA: TGTGCCAGCAGCTTAGGTGACAGCTCCTATAATTCACCCCTCCACTTT
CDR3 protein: CASSLGDSSYNSPLHF

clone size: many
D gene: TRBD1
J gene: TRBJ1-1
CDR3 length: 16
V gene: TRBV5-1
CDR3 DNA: TGCGCCAGCAGCCGCGACAGGGTTGAAATGAACACTGAAGCTTTCTTT
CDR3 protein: CASSRDRVEMNTEAFF

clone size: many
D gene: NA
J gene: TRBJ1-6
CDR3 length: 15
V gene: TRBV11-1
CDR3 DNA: TGTGCCAGCAGCGGACCCAGGGGAGGTAATTCACCCCTCCACTTT
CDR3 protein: CASSGPRGGNSPLHF

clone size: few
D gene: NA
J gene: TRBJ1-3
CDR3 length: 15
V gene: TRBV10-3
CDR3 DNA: TGTGCCATCAGTGGGATGGACAGCACTGGAAACACCATATATTTT
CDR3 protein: CAISGMDSTGNTIYF

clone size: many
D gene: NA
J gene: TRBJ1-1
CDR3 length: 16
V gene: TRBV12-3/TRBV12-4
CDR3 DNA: TGTGCCAGCAGCTTAGCAGGTAGGACAAGGAACACTGAAGCTTTCTTT
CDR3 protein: CASSLAGRTRNTEAFF

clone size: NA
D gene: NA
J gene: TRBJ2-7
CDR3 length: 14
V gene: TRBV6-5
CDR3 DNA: TGTGCCAGCAGTTACTCGCGGGATTATAACGAGCAGTACTTC
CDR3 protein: CASSYSRDYNEQYF

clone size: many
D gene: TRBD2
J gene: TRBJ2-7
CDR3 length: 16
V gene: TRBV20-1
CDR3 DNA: TGCAGTGCTAGAATAGCGGGAGGCTACATGGGCTACGAGCAGTACTTC
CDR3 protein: CSARIAGGYMGYEQYF

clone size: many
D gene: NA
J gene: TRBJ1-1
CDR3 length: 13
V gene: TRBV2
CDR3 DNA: TGTGCCAGCAGCGCGGATAGGAACACTGAAGCTTTCTTT
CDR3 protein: CASSADRNTEAFF

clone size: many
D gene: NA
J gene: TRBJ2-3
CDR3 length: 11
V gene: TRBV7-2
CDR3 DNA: TGTGCCAGCAGCTTATCAGATACGCAGTATTTT
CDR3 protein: CASSLSDTQYF

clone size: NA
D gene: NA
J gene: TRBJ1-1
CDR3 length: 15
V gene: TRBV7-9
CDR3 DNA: TGTGCCAGCAGCTTAGACGGACGTTCGAACACTGAAGCTTTCTTT
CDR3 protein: CASSLDGRSNTEAFF

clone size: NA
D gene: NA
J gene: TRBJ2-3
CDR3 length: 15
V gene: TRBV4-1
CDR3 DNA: TGCGCCAGCAGCCAAGATCCGGCCGCTGTAGATACGCAGTATTTT
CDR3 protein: CASSQDPAAVDTQYF

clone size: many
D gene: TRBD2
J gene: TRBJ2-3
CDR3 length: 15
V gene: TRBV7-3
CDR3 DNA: TGTGCCAGCTCCCATAGCGGGAGCCGGACAGATACGCAGTATTTT
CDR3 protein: CASSHSGSRTDTQYF

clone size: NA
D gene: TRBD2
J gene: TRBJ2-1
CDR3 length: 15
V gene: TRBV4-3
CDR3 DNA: TGCGCCAGCAGCCTGGGACTAGCGCCCAACAATGAGCAGTTCTTC
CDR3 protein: CASSLGLAPNNEQFF

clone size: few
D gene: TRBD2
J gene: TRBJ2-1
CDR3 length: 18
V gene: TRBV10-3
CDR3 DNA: TGTGCCATCAGTGCGGCTAGCGGGAGTGGAGGCTCCTACAATGAGCAGTTCTTC
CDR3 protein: CAISAASGSGGSYNEQFF

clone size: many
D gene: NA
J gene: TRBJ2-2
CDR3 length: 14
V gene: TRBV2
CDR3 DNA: TGTGCCAGTAGAGTCCAGGGGCCTGCCGGGGAGCTGTTTTTT
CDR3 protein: CASRVQGPAGELFF

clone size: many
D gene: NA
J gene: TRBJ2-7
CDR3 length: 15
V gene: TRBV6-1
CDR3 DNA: TGTGCCAGCAGTTACGGGAGAGGGCCACCCTACGAGCAGTACTTC
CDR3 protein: CASSYGRGPPYEQYF

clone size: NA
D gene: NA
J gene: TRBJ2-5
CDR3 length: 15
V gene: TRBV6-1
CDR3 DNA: TGTGCCAGCAGTGAGGACAGATCCACACAAGAGACCCAGTACTTC
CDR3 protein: CASSEDRSTQETQYF

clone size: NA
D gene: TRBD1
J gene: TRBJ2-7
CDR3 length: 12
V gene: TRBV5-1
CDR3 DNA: TGCGCCAGCAGACGGACAGGGGTCGAGCAGTACTTC
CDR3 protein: CASRRTGVEQYF

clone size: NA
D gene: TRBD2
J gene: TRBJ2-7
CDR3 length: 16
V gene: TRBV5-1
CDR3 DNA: TGCGCCAGCAGCTTGGCTACTAGCGGGAGTATCTACGAGCAGTACTTC
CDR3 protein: CASSLATSGSIYEQYF

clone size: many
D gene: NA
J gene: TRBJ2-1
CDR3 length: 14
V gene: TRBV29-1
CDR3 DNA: TGCAGCGTTGACGTCTACCCAATGGACAATGAGCAGTTCTTC
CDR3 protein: CSVDVYPMDNEQFF

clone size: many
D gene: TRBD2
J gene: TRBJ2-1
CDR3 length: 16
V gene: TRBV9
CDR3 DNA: TGTGCCAGCAGCCCGACCCAGCGGGACTTCTACAATGAGCAGTTCTTC
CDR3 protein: CASSPTQRDFYNEQFF

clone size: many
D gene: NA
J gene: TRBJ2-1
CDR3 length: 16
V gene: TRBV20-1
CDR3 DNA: TGCAGTGCTAGAGATCTCGAGGACTATCCCTACAATGAGCAGTTCTTC
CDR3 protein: CSARDLEDYPYNEQFF

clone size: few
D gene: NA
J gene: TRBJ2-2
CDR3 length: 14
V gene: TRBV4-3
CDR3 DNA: TGCGCCAGCAGCCCCATCGAGGGGGGCGGGGAGCTGTTTTTT
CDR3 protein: CASSPIEGGGELFF

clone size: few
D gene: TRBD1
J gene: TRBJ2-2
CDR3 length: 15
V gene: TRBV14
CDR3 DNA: TGTGCCAGCAGCCAAGGGACAGGGAGGACCGGGGAGCTGTTTTTT
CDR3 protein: CASSQGTGRTGELFF

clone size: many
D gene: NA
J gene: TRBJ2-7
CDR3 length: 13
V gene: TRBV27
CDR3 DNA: TGTGCCAGCGGATCCGGACAGACCTACGAGCAGTACTTC
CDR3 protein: CASGSGQTYEQYF